The T cell receptor beta chain under discussion was sequenced for a study of beta chain features in type 1 diabetes. Study-wide results and caveats: Across patients, naive, central memory and Treg TCRB repertoires exhibited apparently greater similarity than was observed across healthy donors. For TCRB rearrangement, an influence of HLA type remained unresolved here. Fewer junction insertions and more nucleotide deletions appeared in type 1 diabetes patients.

The germline V gene encodes CDR1 ENHRY and CDR2 SYGVKD. The CDR3 is 14 residues long. The V and J ends lost 5 bases and 3 bases, in that order; junction bases with no gene match: 0. Investigators reverse transcribed all isolated RNA, so they sequenced expressed TCRB transcripts. Clones were read by immunoSEQ multiplex PCR, and TCRdb kept only the in-frame ones, dropping some. The sample consists of under 300,000 clones, 27% of them appearing once. Based on CD45RO/CCR7/CD25/CD127/CD95/CD27, CD4+ regulatory, stem cell-like memory, naive and central memory cells were sorted. A remark on this clone: Its antigen is currently unknown.

The TCR was taken from a man younger than 45 in good health. J is TRBJ2-1 and V is TRBV10-3; 11 bases match TRBD2. Sequenced sample: central memory CD4+ T cells from blood. CDR3 DNA: TGTGCCATCAGTCTAGCGGGGGGCTACAATGAGCAGTTCTTC. It codes for CAISLAGGYNEQFF.